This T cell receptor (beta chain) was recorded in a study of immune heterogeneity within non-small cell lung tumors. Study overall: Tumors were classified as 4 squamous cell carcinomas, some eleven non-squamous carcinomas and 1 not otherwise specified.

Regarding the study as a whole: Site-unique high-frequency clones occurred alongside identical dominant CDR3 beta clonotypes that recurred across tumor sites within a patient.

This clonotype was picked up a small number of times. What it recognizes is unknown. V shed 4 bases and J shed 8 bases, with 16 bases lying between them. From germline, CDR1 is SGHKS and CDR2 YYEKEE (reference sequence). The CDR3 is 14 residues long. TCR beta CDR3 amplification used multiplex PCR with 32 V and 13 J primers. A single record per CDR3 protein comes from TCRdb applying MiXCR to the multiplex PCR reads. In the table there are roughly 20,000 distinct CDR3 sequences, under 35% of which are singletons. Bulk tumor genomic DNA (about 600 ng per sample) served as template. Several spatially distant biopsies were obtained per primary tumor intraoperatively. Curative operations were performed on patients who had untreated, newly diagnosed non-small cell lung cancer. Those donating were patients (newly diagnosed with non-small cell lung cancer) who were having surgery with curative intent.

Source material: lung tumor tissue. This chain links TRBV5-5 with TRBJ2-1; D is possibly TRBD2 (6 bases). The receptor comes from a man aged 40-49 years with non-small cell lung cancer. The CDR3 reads CASSQGSKRDEQFF. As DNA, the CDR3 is TGTGCCAGCAGCCAGGGATCTAAGCGGGATGAGCAGTTCTTC.